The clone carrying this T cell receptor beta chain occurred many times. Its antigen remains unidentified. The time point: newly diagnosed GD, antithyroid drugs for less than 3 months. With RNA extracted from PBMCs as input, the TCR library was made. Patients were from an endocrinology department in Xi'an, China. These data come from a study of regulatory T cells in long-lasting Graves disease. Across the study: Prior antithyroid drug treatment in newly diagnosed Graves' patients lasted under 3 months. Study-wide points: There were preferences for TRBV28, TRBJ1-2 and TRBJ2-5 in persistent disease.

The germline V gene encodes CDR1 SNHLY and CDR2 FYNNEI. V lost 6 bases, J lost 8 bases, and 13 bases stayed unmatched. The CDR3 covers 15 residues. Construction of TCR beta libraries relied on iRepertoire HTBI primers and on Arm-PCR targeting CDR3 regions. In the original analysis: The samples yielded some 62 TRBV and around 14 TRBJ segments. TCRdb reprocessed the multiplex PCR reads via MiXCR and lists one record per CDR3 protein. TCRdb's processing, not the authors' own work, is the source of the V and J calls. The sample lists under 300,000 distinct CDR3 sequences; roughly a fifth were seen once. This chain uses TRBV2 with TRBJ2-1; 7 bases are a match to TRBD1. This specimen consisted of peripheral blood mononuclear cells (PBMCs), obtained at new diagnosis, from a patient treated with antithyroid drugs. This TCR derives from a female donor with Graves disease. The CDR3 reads CASRRGRQGIDEQFF. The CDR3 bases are TGTGCCAGCAGAAGAGGGAGACAGGGTATCGATGAGCAGTTCTTC. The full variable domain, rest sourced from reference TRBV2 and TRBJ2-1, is EPEVTQTPSHQVTQMGQEVILRCVPISNHLYFYWYRQILGQKVEFLVSFYNNEISEKSEIFDDQFSVERPDGSNFTLKIRSTKLEDSAMYFCASRRGRQGIDEQFFGPGTRLTVL.